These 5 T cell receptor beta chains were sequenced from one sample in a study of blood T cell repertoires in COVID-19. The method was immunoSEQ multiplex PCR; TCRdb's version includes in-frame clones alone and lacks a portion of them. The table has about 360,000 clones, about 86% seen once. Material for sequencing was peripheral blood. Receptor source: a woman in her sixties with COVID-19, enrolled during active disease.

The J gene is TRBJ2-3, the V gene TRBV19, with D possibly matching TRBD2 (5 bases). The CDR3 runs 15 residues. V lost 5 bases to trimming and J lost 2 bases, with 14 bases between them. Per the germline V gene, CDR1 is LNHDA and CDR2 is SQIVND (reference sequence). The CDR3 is CASSHREAPTDTQYF. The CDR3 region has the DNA TGTGCCAGTAGTCACCGGGAAGCCCCCACAGATACGCAGTATTTT. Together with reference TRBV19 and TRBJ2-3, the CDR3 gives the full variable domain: DGGITQSPKYLFRKEGQNVTLSCEQNLNHDAMYWYRQDPGQGLRLIYYSQIVNDFQKGDIAEGYSVSREKKESFPLTVTSAQKNPTAFYLCASSHREAPTDTQYFGPGTRLTVL.

CDR3 loop: CASSLYASGGNEQFF. DNA for the CDR3: TGTGCCAGCAGCTTGTATGCTAGCGGGGGCAATGAGCAGTTCTTC. The rearrangement links TRBV5-5 to TRBJ2-1, with TRBD2 matching over 10 bases. The CDR3 sequence is 15 residues long. From germline, CDR1 is SGHKS and CDR2 YYEKEE (reference sequence). The junction had 4 bases not matched to a gene; V was cut back by 1 base and J by 6 bases. Variable domain in full (rest from reference TRBV5-5 and TRBJ2-1): DAGVTQSPTHLIKTRGQQVTLRCSPISGHKSVSWYQQVLGQGPQFIFQYYEKEERGRGNFPDRFSARQFPNYSSELNVNALLLGDSALYLCASSLYASGGNEQFFGPGTRLTVL.

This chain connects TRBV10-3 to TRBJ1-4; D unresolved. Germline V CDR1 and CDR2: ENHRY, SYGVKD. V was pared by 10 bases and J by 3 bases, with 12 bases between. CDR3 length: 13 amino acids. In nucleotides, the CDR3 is TGTGCCACGGCGACTGATCCTAATGAAAAACTGTTTTTT. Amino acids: CATATDPNEKLFF.

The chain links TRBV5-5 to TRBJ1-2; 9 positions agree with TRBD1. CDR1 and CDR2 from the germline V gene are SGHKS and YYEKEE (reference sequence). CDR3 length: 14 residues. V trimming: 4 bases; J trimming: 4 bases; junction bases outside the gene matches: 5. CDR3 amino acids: CASSLLQGAYGYTF. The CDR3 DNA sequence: TGTGCCAGCAGCCTACTACAGGGGGCCTATGGCTACACCTTC.

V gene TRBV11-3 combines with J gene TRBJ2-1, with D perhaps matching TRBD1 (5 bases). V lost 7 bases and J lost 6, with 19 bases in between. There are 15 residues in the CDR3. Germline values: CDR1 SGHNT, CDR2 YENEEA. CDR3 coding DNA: TGTGCCAGCACCTCCGGGTCAGGGATGAGCAATGAGCAGTTCTTC. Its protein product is CASTSGSGMSNEQFF.